The present entry profiles one TCR beta chain with its context. This record belongs to a study of blood T cell repertoires in COVID-19. About the study: Some COVID-19 samples were acute and others convalescent; all came from the United States, Italy and Spain. The analysed material was cDNA or gDNA that came from T cells, B-cell-depleted T cells, or PBMCs.

J gave up 0 bases and V 3 bases, and 5 bases lay outside the gene matches. Per the germline V gene, CDR1 is SGHVS and CDR2 is FNYEAQ. The CDR3 extends over 16 amino acids. Authors' methods: Researchers report that nucleated cell counts were estimated from reference gene primer amplification. Clones were sequenced by immunoSEQ multiplex PCR, and TCRdb holds only the in-frame ones, with some missing. The V and J calls and clone size come from that table; D and trimming were worked out from the DNA. The table records fewer than 400,000 clones, around 88% of them present only once. The TCR originated in a man aged 30-40 years with active or convalescent COVID-19. The material sequenced was peripheral blood. The genes are TRBV7-6 and TRBJ1-3; 7 nucleotides line up with TRBD1. The CDR3 DNA follows: TGTGCCAGCAGCTTTGGACAGGCCGGCTCTGGAAACACCATATATTTT. It translates to CASSFGQAGSGNTIYF.